The 17 T cell receptor beta chains reported below all come from one sample, sequenced in a study of cytomegalovirus exposure and HLA in healthy donors. 60 Vbeta and 13 Jbeta primers were used in PCR. This table comes from immunoSEQ multiplex PCR, and its TCRdb copy is limited to in-frame clones, with some not included. The table records 200,000 to 250,000 clones, around four fifths of them present only once. The material sequenced was PBMCs. Receptors originate from a boy aged 2 to 9 in good health and CMV-seronegative.

CDR3 in amino acids: CASSPRQGQETQYF. The CDR3 DNA sequence: TGTGCCAGCAGCCCCAGACAGGGGCAAGAGACCCAGTACTTC. The rearrangement joins TRBV14 to TRBJ2-5, with 8 bases fitting TRBD1. The V gene's germline CDR1 is SGHDN and CDR2 FVKESK. The V gene end was trimmed by 4 bases and the J gene end by 2 bases; junction bases not matched to a gene: 3. This CDR3 spans 14 amino acids.

The chain has TRBV7-3 and TRBJ2-3; 7 nucleotides align to TRBD1. The germline V gene has CDR1 SGHTA and CDR2 FQGTGA. This CDR3 spans 14 amino acids. Trimming at V came to 4 bases and at J to 0 bases, leaving 1 base not matched to a gene. CDR3 amino acids: CASSWTGSTDTQYF. CDR3 in DNA: TGTGCCAGCAGCTGGACAGGAAGCACAGATACGCAGTATTTT.

With respect to this clone: The same CDR3 is also encoded by other DNA sequences in this sample. The chain is built from TRBV5-4 and TRBJ2-3, with TRBD2 matching over 14 bases. V dropped 3 bases and J dropped 6; count of bases not matched to a gene: 6. The CDR3 has 16 amino acids. Per the germline V gene, CDR1 is SGHNT and CDR2 is YYREEE (reference sequence). CDR3 region: CASSSGLAGAGDTQYF. In DNA, the CDR3 is TGTGCCAGCAGCTCGGGACTAGCGGGAGCGGGGGATACGCAGTATTTT.

The chain is built from TRBV30 and TRBJ1-1, with D perhaps matching TRBD1 (5 bases). CDR3 size: 12 residues. Trimming took off 5 bases at V and 7 bases at J, with 14 bases between the two ends. Per germline, CDR1 GTSNPN and CDR2 SVGIG (reference sequence). DNA for the CDR3: TGTGCCTGGGCGGGTACGGGGGGTGAAGCTTTCTTT. This gives the protein CAWAGTGGEAFF.

The V gene is TRBV5-8, the J gene TRBJ1-5; D ambiguous. Germline-derived CDR1 and CDR2 are SGHTS and YDEGEE. Trimming pared 2 bases from V and 1 base from J, leaving 7 bases between. The CDR3 contains 14 residues. The CDR3 sequence: CASSFEASNQPQHF. CDR3 nucleotide sequence: TGTGCCAGCAGCTTTGAAGCGAGCAATCAGCCCCAGCATTTT.

V usage is TRBV19 and J usage is TRBJ1-3, with D perhaps TRBD1 (6 bases). The CDR3 loop spans 12 amino acids. Looked up from germline, CDR1 is LNHDA and CDR2 is SQIVND (reference sequence). The germline V and J ends were trimmed by 6 bases and 9 bases, with 12 bases remaining between them. This chain's CDR3 is CASSASRGTIYF. The CDR3 DNA reads TGTGCCAGTAGCGCCTCCAGGGGCACCATATATTTT.

The chain employs TRBV5-1 and TRBJ2-1; 8 bases match TRBD1. Germline V lookup: CDR1 SGHRS, CDR2 YFSETQ. This CDR3 spans 14 amino acids. The junction had 7 bases not matched to a gene; V was cut back by 3 bases and J by 8 bases. The CDR3 sequence: CASSSRGRKDEQFF. DNA for the CDR3: TGCGCCAGCAGCTCCAGGGGGCGGAAAGATGAGCAGTTCTTC. Together with reference TRBV5-1 and TRBJ2-1, the CDR3 gives the full variable domain: KAGVTQTPRYLIKTRGQQVTLSCSPISGHRSVSWYQQTPGQGLQFLFEYFSETQRNKGNFPGRFSGRQFSNSRSEMNVSTLELGDSALYLCASSSRGRKDEQFFGPGTRLTVL.

A single count supports this clone. The chain carries TRBV13 and TRBJ2-3, with 13 bases matching TRBD2. The CDR3 sequence is 16 residues long. V shed 3 bases, J shed 8 bases, and the junction held 8 bases outside the gene matches. CDR1 PRHDT and CDR2 FYEKMQ come from the germline V gene (reference sequence). The CDR3, as DNA: TGTGCCAGCAGCTTGGGGACTAGCGGGGCCCTCCGTACGCAGTATTTT. Its protein product is CASSLGTSGALRTQYF.

The chain carries TRBV29-1 and TRBJ2-2, with D possibly being TRBD1 (6 bases). In germline, CDR1 is SQVTM, CDR2 ANQGSEA. The V gene lost 5 bases and the J gene lost 6 bases, with 19 bases spanning the gap. The CDR3 has 15 amino acids. For the CDR3, the DNA is TGCAGCGTTTCCCTAGGGGGTATGGTGGCCGGGGAGCTGTTTTTT. Amino acids: CSVSLGGMVAGELFF.

V is TRBV7-9 and J is TRBJ2-7, with 7 bases identical to TRBD1. Germline trimming cut 1 base from V and 5 bases from J; bases unmatched to any gene: 2. Germline CDR1 and CDR2: SEHNR and FQNEAQ (reference sequence). This CDR3 spans 13 amino acids. The CDR3 loop reads CASSLGQGNEQYF. The DNA of the CDR3 is TGTGCCAGCAGCTTAGGACAGGGAAACGAGCAGTACTTC.

This chain joins TRBV19 and TRBJ1-1; a weak D match, TRBD1 (5 bases). This CDR3 is built from 17 residues. Germline loops: CDR1 LNHDA, CDR2 SQIVND (reference sequence). V gave up 5 bases and J gave up 0 bases, with 19 bases separating them. The CDR3: CASSSRRGNGMNTEAFF. The CDR3 DNA reads TGTGCCAGTAGTTCCCGCCGGGGGAACGGGATGAACACTGAAGCTTTCTTT.

This chain connects TRBV7-9 to TRBJ2-7; D call uncertain. CDR3 length equals 13 residues. The germline V gene has CDR1 SEHNR and CDR2 FQNEAQ (reference sequence). The V gene lost 5 bases and the J gene lost 6 bases, with 14 bases spanning the gap. Here the CDR3 reads CASSPPPNSEQYF. The DNA for the CDR3 is TGTGCCAGCAGCCCCCCCCCGAACAGCGAGCAGTACTTC.

CDR3 DNA: TGTGCCAGCAGCTTGGCGGCGGGAGAGTCCTACGAGCAGTACTTC. Amino acid sequence: CASSLAAGESYEQYF. The V and J genes are TRBV5-4 and TRBJ2-7, with 7 bases aligning to TRBD2. With 0 bases clipped from V and 1 base from J, the junction kept 4 bases outside the gene matches. This CDR3 has 15 residues. The germline CDR1 and CDR2 sequences are SGHNT and YYREEE (reference sequence). Full variable domain (remainder filled in from reference TRBV5-4 and TRBJ2-7): ETGVTQSPTHLIKTRGQQVTLRCSSQSGHNTVSWYQQALGQGPQFIFQYYREEENGRGNFPPRFSGLQFPNYSSELNVNALELDDSALYLCASSLAAGESYEQYFGPGTRLTVT.

The J gene is TRBJ2-5, the V gene TRBV4-1, with D unresolved. Germline CDR1 is MGHRA and CDR2 is YSYEKL. This CDR3 is built from 13 residues. The V end was cut by 1 base, the J end by 2 bases, with 5 bases between. CDR3 coding DNA: TGCGCCAGCAGCCAAGTGTTACAAGAGACCCAGTACTTC. Translated, it gives CASSQVLQETQYF.

In its sample, this clone was seen once. V usage is TRBV27 and J usage is TRBJ1-6, with 7 bases identical to TRBD1. In germline, CDR1 is MNHEY, CDR2 SMNVEV (reference sequence). This CDR3 has 13 residues. The trim removed 4 bases at V and 8 bases at J, leaving 2 bases unmatched. In DNA, the CDR3 is TGTGCCAGCAGTTACAGGGGATATTCACCCCTCCACTTT. Protein product: CASSYRGYSPLHF.

This chain uses TRBV2 with TRBJ1-4; 9 bases are a match to TRBD1. CDR3 length equals 15 residues. Trimming took 6 bases from V and 3 from J; bases not matched to a gene: 5. Germline CDR1 SNHLY, CDR2 FYNNEI. The CDR3 region is CASRGRTGANEKLFF. The CDR3 coding sequence is TGTGCCAGCAGAGGGAGGACAGGGGCTAATGAAAAACTGTTTTTT. Looking up the rest from reference TRBV2 and TRBJ1-4 gives the full variable domain: EPEVTQTPSHQVTQMGQEVILRCVPISNHLYFYWYRQILGQKVEFLVSFYNNEISEKSEIFDDQFSVERPDGSNFTLKIRSTKLEDSAMYFCASRGRTGANEKLFFGSGTQLSVL.

The chain is built from TRBV5-4 and TRBJ2-7; no reliable D call. The CDR3 extends over 14 amino acids. Deletions cut 0 bases from V and 5 bases from J, with 12 bases between. Per germline, CDR1 SGHNT and CDR2 YYREEE (reference sequence). CDR3 nucleotides: TGTGCCAGCAGCTTGGTTGAGCCTCCCCACGAGCAGTACTTC. As protein: CASSLVEPPHEQYF.